The clone carrying this T cell receptor beta chain was seen a few times. This sample was taken from a study of blood T cell repertoires in COVID-19. Study at large: COVID-19 samples from acute and convalescent phases originated in the United States, Italy and Spain. The cDNA or gDNA used as material had been derived from T cells, B-cell-depleted T cells, or PBMCs.

Clones were read by immunoSEQ multiplex PCR, and TCRdb kept only the in-frame ones, dropping some. In the table there are approximately 150,000 clones, over 70% of which are singletons. Which cohort a participant joined came from the clinical history participants gave. Before being deemed recovered, Cohort 3 donors had two negative PCRs, clearance, or symptom resolution. CDR3 size: 12 residues. Trimming pared 5 bases from V and 5 bases from J, leaving 10 bases between. CDR1 is SEHNR, CDR2 FQNEAQ, per germline (reference sequence). The sequence was obtained from a man aged 55 to 70 who had recovered from COVID-19. Material for sequencing was PBMCs or T cells enriched from blood (not recorded which). This chain connects TRBV7-9 to TRBJ2-7; no clear D. CDR3 amino acids: CASSPYEDEQYF. The CDR3 bases are TGTGCCAGCAGCCCCTATGAGGACGAGCAGTACTTC.